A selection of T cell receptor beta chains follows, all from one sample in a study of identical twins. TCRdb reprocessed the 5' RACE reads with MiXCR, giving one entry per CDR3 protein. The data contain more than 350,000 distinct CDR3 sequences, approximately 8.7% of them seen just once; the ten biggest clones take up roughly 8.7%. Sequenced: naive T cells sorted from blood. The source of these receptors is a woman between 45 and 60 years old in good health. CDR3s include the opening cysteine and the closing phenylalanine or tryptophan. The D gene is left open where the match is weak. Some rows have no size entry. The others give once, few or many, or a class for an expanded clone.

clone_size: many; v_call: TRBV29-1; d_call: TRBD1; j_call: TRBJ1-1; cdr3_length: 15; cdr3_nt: TGCAGCGTATTGATCGCCGGGACAGGGAGAACTGAAGCTTTCTTT; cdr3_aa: CSVLIAGTGRTEAFF
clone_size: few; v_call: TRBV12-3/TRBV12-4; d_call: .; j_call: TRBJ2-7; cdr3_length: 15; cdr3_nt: TGTGCCAGCAGTCGACAGGCCATCTCCTCCTACGAGCAGTACTTC; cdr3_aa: CASSRQAISSYEQYF
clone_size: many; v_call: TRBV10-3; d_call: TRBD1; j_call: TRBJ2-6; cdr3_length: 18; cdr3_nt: TGTGCCATCAGTGAGTCGTCAGGACAGGGGTCTGGGGCCAACGTCCTGACTTTC; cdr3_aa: CAISESSGQGSGANVLTF
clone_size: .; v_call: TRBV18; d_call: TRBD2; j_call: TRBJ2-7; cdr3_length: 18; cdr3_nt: TGTGCCAGCTCACAGGGACTAGCGGGAGGGGTGTCCTCCTACGAGCAGTACTTC; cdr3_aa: CASSQGLAGGVSSYEQYF
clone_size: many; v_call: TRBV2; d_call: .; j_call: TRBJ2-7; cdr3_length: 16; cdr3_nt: TGTGCCAGCAGTAAGGGGCTTTCAGGGAATCGCTACGAGCAGTACTTC; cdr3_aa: CASSKGLSGNRYEQYF
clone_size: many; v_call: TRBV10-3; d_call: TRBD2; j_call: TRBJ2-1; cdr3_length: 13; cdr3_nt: TGTGCCATCAGGGGACTAGCCCACAATGAGCAGTTCTTC; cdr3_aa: CAIRGLAHNEQFF
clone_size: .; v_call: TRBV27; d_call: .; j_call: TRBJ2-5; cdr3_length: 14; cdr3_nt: TGTGCCAGCAGTCTAGGGGTGGCCCAAGAGACCCAGTACTTC; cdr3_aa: CASSLGVAQETQYF
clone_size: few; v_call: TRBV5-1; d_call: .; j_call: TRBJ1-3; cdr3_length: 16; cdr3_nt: TGCGCCAGCAGCCCTCGAGCCGACGGGACCGGAAACACCATATATTTT; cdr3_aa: CASSPRADGTGNTIYF
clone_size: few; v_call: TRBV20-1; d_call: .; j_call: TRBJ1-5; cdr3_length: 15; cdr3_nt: TGCAGTGCTAGAAAGTCCGGGGGAAGCAATCAGCCCCAGCATTTT; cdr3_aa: CSARKSGGSNQPQHF
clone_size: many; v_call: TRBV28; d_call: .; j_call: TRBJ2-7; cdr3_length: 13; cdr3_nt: TGTGCCAGCAGTAATTTGTTCTCCTACGAGCAGTACTTC; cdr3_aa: CASSNLFSYEQYF
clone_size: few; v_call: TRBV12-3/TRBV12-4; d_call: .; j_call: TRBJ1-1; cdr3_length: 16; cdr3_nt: TGTGCCAGCAGTTTGGGACTCCAGGGTAAGGACACTGAAGCTTTCTTT; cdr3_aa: CASSLGLQGKDTEAFF
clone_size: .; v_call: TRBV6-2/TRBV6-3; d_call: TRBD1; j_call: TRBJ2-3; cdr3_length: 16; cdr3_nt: TGTGCCAGCAGTCTCTGGACAGGGTCCATCACAGATACGCAGTATTTT; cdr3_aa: CASSLWTGSITDTQYF
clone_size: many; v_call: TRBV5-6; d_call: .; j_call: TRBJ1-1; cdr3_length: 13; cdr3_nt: TGTGCCAGCAGCTTGGGTATGAACACTGAAGCTTTCTTT; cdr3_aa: CASSLGMNTEAFF
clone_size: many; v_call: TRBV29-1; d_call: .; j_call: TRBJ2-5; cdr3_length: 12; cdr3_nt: TGCAGCGTGACAAGGACACAAGAGACCCAGTACTTC; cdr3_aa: CSVTRTQETQYF
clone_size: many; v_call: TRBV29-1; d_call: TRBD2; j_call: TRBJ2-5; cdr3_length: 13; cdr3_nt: TGCAGCGTTGGACTAGCCTCCCAAGAGACCCAGTACTTC; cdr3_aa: CSVGLASQETQYF
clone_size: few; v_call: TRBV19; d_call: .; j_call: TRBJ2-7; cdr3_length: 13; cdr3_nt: TGTGCCAGTAGTGGGCTCAAGGGTTTCGAGCAGTACTTC; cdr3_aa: CASSGLKGFEQYF
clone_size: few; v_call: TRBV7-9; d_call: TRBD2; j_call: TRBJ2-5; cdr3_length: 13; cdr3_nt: TGTGCCAGCAGGGCGGGAGGGTTGGAGACCCAGTACTTC; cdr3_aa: CASRAGGLETQYF
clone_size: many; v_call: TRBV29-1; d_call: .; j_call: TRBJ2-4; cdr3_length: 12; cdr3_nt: TGCAGCGGCATACTAGCCAAAAACATTCAGTACTTC; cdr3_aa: CSGILAKNIQYF
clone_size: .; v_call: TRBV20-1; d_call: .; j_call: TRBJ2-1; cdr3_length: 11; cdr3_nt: TGCAGTGCTAGAGATAGGTATGAGCAGTTCTTC; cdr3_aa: CSARDRYEQFF
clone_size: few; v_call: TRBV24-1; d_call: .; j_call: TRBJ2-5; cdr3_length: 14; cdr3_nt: TGTGCCACCAGTTCGGTAGGGATTGGAGAGACCCAGTACTTC; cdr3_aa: CATSSVGIGETQYF
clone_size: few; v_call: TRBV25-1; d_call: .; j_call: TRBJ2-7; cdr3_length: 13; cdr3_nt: TGTGCCAGCAGTGAGGCACTAGTCAACGAGCAGTACTTC; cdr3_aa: CASSEALVNEQYF
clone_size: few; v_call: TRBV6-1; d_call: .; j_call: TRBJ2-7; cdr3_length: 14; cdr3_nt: TGTGCCAGCAGTTCGGGACTTGGGACCTACGAGCAGTACTTC; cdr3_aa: CASSSGLGTYEQYF
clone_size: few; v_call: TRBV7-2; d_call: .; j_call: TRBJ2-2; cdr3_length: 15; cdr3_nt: TGTGCCAGCAGCGTCGACAGGAGGAACACCGGGGAGCTGTTTTTT; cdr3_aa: CASSVDRRNTGELFF
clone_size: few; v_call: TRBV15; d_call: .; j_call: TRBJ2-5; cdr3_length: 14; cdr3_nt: TGTGCCACCAGTCGCGGAGGGTACCAAGAGACCCAGTACTTC; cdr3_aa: CATSRGGYQETQYF
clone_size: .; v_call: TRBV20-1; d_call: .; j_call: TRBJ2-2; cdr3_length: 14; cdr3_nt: TGCAGTGCTAGAAGTTCTAGGGTGGCCGGGGAGCTGTTTTTT; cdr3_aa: CSARSSRVAGELFF
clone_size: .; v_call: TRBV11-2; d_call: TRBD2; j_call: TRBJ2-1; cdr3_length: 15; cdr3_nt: TGTGCCAGCAGCCGACTAGCGCCCTCCTACAATGAGCAGTTCTTC; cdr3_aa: CASSRLAPSYNEQFF
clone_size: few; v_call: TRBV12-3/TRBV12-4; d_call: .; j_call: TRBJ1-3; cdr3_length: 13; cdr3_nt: TGTGCCAGTACATCCCACCAGGGAAACACCATATATTTT; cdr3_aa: CASTSHQGNTIYF
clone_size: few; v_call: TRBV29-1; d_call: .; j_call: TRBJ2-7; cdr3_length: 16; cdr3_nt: TGCAGCGTTGCTTTTGGGGCCCTCTGGGCGTCCTACGAGCAGTACTTC; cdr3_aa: CSVAFGALWASYEQYF
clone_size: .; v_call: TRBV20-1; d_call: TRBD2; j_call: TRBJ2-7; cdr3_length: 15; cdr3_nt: TGCAGTGCTAGAGACTGGGGTAGCGGGAGCTACGAGCAGTACTTC; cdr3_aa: CSARDWGSGSYEQYF
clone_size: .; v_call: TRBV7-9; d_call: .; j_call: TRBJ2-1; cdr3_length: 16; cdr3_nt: TGTGCCAGCAGCTTGTGGGGGGCAGGGGGATTTTATGAGCAGTTCTTC; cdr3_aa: CASSLWGAGGFYEQFF
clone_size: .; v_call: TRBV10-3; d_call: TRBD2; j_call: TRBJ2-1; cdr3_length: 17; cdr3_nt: TGTGCCATCAGTGTCTCTAGCGGGAGGGCCGATTCCAATGAGCAGTTCTTC; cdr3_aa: CAISVSSGRADSNEQFF
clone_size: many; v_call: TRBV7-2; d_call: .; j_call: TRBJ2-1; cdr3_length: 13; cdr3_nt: TGTGCCAGCAGCCAACAGGGTCTGGGGGAGCAGTTCTTC; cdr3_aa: CASSQQGLGEQFF
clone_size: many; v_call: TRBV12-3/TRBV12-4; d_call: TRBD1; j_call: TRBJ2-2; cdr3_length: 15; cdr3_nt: TGTGCCAGCAGTTTATCCAGGGGGCGCATCGGGGAGCTGTTTTTT; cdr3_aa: CASSLSRGRIGELFF
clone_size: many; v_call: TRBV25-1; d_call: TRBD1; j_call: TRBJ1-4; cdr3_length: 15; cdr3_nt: TGTGCCAGCACCGACAGGGGTGGTGCTAATGAAAAACTGTTTTTT; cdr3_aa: CASTDRGGANEKLFF
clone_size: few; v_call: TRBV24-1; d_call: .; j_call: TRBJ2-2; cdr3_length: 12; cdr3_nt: TGTGCCACCAGTGATTTTGTCGGGGAGCTGTTTTTT; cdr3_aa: CATSDFVGELFF
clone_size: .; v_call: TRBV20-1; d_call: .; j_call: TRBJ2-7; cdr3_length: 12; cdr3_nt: TGCAGTGCTAGAGATCCTCGGTTACGGTTACACTTC; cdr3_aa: CSARDPRLRLHF
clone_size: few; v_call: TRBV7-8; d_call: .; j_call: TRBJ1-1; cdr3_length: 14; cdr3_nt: TGTGCCAGCAGCTTATCTCACGGAGACACTGAAGCTTTCTTT; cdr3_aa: CASSLSHGDTEAFF
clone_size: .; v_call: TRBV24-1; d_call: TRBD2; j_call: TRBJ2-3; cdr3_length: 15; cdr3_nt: TGTGCCACCAGTGACCGCGGGAGAGGCACAGATACGCAGTATTTT; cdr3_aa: CATSDRGRGTDTQYF
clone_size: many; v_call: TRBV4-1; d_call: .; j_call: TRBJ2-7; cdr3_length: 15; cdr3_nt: TGCGCCAGCAGACCTGCGTCTAGGGTGGGCTACGAGCAGTACTTC; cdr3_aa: CASRPASRVGYEQYF
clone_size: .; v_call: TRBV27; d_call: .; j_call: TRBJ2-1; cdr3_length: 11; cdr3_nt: TGTGCCAGCACCAAGGGAAATGAGCAGTTCTTC; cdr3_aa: CASTKGNEQFF
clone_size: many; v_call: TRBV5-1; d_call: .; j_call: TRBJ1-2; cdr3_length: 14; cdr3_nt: TGCGCCAGCAGCACCCCATCTCCCTTGGATGGCTACACCTTC; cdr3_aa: CASSTPSPLDGYTF
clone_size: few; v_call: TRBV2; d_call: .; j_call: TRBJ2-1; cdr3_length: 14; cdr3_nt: TGTGCCAGCGGGCGGGGCCAGAGGCTTAATGAGCAGTTCTTC; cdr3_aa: CASGRGQRLNEQFF
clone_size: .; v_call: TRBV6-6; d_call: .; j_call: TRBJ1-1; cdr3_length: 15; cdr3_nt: TGTGCCAGCAGTTACGCACAGGGTAGGAACACTGAAGCTTTCTTT; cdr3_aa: CASSYAQGRNTEAFF
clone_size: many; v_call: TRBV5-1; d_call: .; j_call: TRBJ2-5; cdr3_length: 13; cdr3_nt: TGCGCCAGCAGCGCCGGATACGGGGAGACCCAGTACTTC; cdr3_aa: CASSAGYGETQYF
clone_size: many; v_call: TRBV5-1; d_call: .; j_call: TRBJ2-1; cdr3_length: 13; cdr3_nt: TGCGCCAGCAGCTTGGCTTCCGGCAATGAGCAGTTCTTC; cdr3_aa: CASSLASGNEQFF
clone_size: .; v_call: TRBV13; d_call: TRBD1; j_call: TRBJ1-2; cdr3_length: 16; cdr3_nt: TGTGCCAGCAGCTCCGGGACAGGAAACCCTAACTATGGCTACACCTTC; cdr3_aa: CASSSGTGNPNYGYTF
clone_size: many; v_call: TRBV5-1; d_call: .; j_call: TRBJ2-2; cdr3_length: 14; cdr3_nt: TGCGCCAGCAACCCGGGAGTGAACACCGGGGAGCTGTTTTTT; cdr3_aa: CASNPGVNTGELFF
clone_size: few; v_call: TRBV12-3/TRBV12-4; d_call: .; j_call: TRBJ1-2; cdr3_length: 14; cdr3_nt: TGTGCCAGCAATTCGAACACGGTCCTCAATGGCTACACCTTC; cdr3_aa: CASNSNTVLNGYTF
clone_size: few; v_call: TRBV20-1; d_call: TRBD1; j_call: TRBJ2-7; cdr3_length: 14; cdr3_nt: TGCAGTGCTATCGACAGGGCGAGTCCCTACGAGCAGTACTTC; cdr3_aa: CSAIDRASPYEQYF
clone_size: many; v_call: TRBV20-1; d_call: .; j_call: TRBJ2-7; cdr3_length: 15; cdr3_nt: TGCAGTGCTAGAGGATTGGCAGGGACCATTCACGAGCAGTACTTC; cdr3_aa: CSARGLAGTIHEQYF
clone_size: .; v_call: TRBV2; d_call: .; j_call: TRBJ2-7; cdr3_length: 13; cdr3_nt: TGTGCCAGCAGACTGGACGTCACTGGCGAGCAGTACTTC; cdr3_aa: CASRLDVTGEQYF
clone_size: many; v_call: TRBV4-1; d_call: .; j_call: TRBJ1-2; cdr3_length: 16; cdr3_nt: TGCGCCAGCAGCCAAGCCCCGGTAGGGGCTTCTTCCGGCTACACCTTC; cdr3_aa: CASSQAPVGASSGYTF
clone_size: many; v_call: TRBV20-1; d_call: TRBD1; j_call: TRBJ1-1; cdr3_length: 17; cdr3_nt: TGCAGTGCTACCCTACCGGGACAGATGTTCATGAACACTGAAGCTTTCTTT; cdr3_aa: CSATLPGQMFMNTEAFF
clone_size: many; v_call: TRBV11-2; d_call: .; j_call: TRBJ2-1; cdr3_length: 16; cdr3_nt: TGTGCCAGCAGCTTCATTCCGGCAGGGAACTACAATGAGCAGTTCTTC; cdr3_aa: CASSFIPAGNYNEQFF
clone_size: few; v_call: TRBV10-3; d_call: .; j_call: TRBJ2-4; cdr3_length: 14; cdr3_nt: TGTGCCATCAGTGAGCGATTTGACAAAAACATTCAGTACTTC; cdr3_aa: CAISERFDKNIQYF
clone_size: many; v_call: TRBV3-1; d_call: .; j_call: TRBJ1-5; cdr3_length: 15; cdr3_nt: TGTGCCAGCAGCCAAGATGGCGGCAGCAATCAGCCCCAGCATTTT; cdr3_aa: CASSQDGGSNQPQHF